This T cell receptor (beta chain) came from a study of OX40 agonist ivuxolimab in advanced cancers. About the research overall: Antecedent anti-PD-1, anti-PD-L1 or anti-CTLA-4 therapy was permissible, with roughly 40% having received some.

Sequencing was performed with immunoSEQ multiplex PCR; in TCRdb, only in-frame clones are kept and a portion is missing. The data contain approximately 9,800 clones, more than 60% of them singletons. The V and J ends lost 4 bases and 2 bases, in that order; junction bases with no gene match: 6. The CDR3 consists of 14 residues. Per the germline V gene, CDR1 is SGDLS and CDR2 is YYNGEE. The chain recombines TRBV9 with TRBJ2-7; TRBD2 aligns across 7 bases. This receptor was obtained from an adult with an advanced solid tumor such as melanoma, head and neck, liver or kidney cancer. Sequences were derived from CD4+ or CD8+ T cells sorted from blood, sampled in a trial of the OX40 agonist ivuxolimab. The DNA of the CDR3 is TGTGCCAGCAGCCCGTCCGGGACTACCTACGAGCAGTACTTC. Its protein is CASSPSGTTYEQYF.